In this sample, the clone carrying this TCR beta chain turned up a few times. Its antigen remains unidentified. Germline V gives CDR1 SGHNT, CDR2 YYREEE (reference sequence). CDR3 size: 15 residues. V was clipped by 1 base and J by 2 bases, with 10 bases between them. These data come from a study of cytomegalovirus exposure and HLA in healthy donors. General study findings and limits: Versus the approximately 700-donor mean, an Asian-associated ancestry cluster reportedly showed fewer N-insertions in a later analysis.

60 Vbeta and 13 Jbeta primers were used in PCR. TCRdb keeps only in-frame clones here, not all; method: immunoSEQ multiplex PCR. This table holds about 86,000 clones, about 70% found once. Every donor was a healthy person donating bone marrow. The V gene is TRBV5-4, the J gene TRBJ2-1; D is possibly TRBD2 (6 bases). The TCR sequence derives from a man between 60 and 75 years old in good health and CMV-seronegative. The sequenced sample consisted of PBMCs. CDR3 sequence (DNA): TGTGCCAGCAGCTTGACGGGAGTTCCCTACAATGAGCAGTTCTTC. It encodes CASSLTGVPYNEQFF. The full variable domain, in which reference TRBV5-4 and TRBJ2-1 provide the parts outside the CDR3, is ETGVTQSPTHLIKTRGQQVTLRCSSQSGHNTVSWYQQALGQGPQFIFQYYREEENGRGNFPPRFSGLQFPNYSSELNVNALELDDSALYLCASSLTGVPYNEQFFGPGTRLTVL.